Sequencing of this T cell receptor beta chain was carried out in a study of T-cell reconstitution after alpha-beta-depleted transplantation in children. Study-level results: In some patients, recipient T cells and intrathymic progenitors surviving conditioning explained high day-60 diversity.

V gave up 5 bases and J gave up 5 bases, with 23 bases separating them. The CDR3 has 16 residues. The germline V gene encodes CDR1 DFQATT and CDR2 SNEGSKA (reference sequence). With respect to this clonotype: Its specificity is not known.

TCRbeta library construction was performed incorporating unique molecular identifiers. TCRdb independently ran MiXCR on the PCR reads; one entry per CDR3 protein. The repertoire includes about 980,000 distinct CDR3 sequences, about 31% of them detected once, and about 28% sits in the top ten. This receptor was identified in a boy younger than two who had a stem cell transplant for SCID, so the T cells may come from the graft donor. The sequencing used PBMCs, mostly from graft donor cells, collected 360 days after TCRalphabeta/CD19-depleted stem cell transplant. The gene calls are TRBV20-1 and TRBJ2-3; the D gene is possibly TRBD1 (6 bases). The CDR3 reads CSASQGSGQPRDTQYF. The CDR3 DNA reads TGCAGTGCTTCCCAGGGGTCCGGACAACCCCGAGATACGCAGTATTTT.